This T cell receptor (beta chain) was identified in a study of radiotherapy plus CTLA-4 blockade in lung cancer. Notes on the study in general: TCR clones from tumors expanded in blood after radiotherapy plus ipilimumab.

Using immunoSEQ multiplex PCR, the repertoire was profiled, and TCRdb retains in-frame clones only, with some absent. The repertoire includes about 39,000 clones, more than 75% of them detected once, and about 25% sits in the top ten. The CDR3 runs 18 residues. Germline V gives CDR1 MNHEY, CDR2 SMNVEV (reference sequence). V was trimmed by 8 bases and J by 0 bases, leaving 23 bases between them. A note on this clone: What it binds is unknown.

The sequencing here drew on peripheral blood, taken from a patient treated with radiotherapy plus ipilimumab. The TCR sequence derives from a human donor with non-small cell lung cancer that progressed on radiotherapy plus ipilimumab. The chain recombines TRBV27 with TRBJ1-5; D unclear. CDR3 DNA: TGTGCCAGCTCAAGAGGCCTCCCATCCGCCAATAGCAATCAGCCCCAGCATTTT. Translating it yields CASSRGLPSANSNQPQHF.